The entry below gives a single TCR beta chain sequence along with its context. This entry comes from a study of blood T cell repertoires in COVID-19. Study overall: Italy, Spain and the United States were the sources of the convalescent and acute COVID-19 samples. PBMCs, B-cell-depleted T cells, or T cells were the source of the cDNA or gDNA that made up the material.

The authors' processing: For nucleated cells, counts were estimated from reference gene primer amplification. Repertoires were generated with immunoSEQ multiplex PCR, while TCRdb's copy carries only in-frame clones and drops some. V and J calls plus clone size are reproduced from that table; the DNA served to infer D and trimming. The table has fewer than 200,000 clones, roughly 80% seen once; the top ten hold around 8.1%. V shed 7 bases, J shed 8 bases, and the junction held 11 bases outside the gene matches. CDR3 size: 14 residues. Germline CDR1 and CDR2: MNHEY and SVGAGI. The chain links TRBV6-5 to TRBJ1-2, with TRBD1 matching 9 bases. What was sequenced was peripheral blood. This TCR derives from a man between 60 and 70 years old with acute or convalescent COVID-19. CDR3: CASTTGGAFAGYTF. CDR3 in DNA: TGTGCCAGCACCACAGGGGGCGCGTTCGCCGGCTACACCTTC.